This TCR beta chain was found in a study of immune evolution from preneoplasia to lung adenocarcinoma. TCRdb keeps only in-frame clones here, not all; method: immunoSEQ multiplex PCR. The sample records under 10,000 clones, roughly 82% being singletons. This clone has a handful of counts. With V trimmed by 4 bases and J by 6 bases, 2 bases remained unmatched. CDR1 and CDR2 (germline): WNHNN, SYGVQD (reference sequence). The CDR3 has 13 residues. The clonotype originates from a person aged 70 to 85 with lung adenocarcinoma. The chain couples TRBV10-1 to TRBJ2-2, with TRBD1 matching over 7 bases. The specimen was FFPE minimally invasive lung adenocarcinoma tissue. The CDR3 sequence: CASSVGQAGELFF. DNA of the CDR3: TGCGCCAGCAGTGTCGGACAGGCCGGGGAGCTGTTTTTT.